This T cell receptor (beta chain) came from a study of blood T cells in healthy people across ages (dated by TCRdb to 2014 to 2015). With regard to the full study: Template switching captured roughly one uniquely barcoded TCR beta cDNA molecule per two T cells in model experiments. To track age-related changes in TCR beta repertoire diversity, the study relied on deep sequencing normalized with unique cDNA molecular identifiers. The donors were split into four age groups: young (average 16 years), middle-aged (about 40), aged (over 55) and long-lived (82). To avoid experimental bias, donors of different ages were spread randomly across the sequencing lanes. Using the same blood draw, the study looked at two additional independent replicas of 1 million unique cDNA reads for two donors, one aged 18 to 29 and the other aged 80 or older.

The library relied on 5' RACE. Data came from an Illumina HiSeq 2500. A second PCR of about 7 to 12 cycles was run with a J-beta primer mix and a sample-barcoded 5' primer. A template-switch 5' adaptor carrying 12 random nucleotides introduced a unique molecular identifier onto each TCR beta cDNA molecule. At least 3 million CDR3-containing paired-end reads were obtained from each sample. The Mint cDNA synthesis kit, primed by a TRBC-specific oligonucleotide, was used to synthesize first-strand cDNA from all RNA. After uracil-DNA glycosylase treatment, a first 18-cycle PCR used universal primers M1SS and BC2_uni_R on all cDNA. The paper's processing steps were these. For normalization, 1 million high-quality reads were randomly selected from each sample, with every read carrying a distinct molecular identifier. Instead of being binned into consensus sequences, reads that shared molecular identifiers were thrown out. MiTCR, set to a Q25 quality threshold and the strictest error-elimination algorithm, was used for CDR3 identification, clonotype clustering and error correction. A nonparametric unseen species model with Euler transformation was used to estimate lower-bound total TCR beta diversity. The raw public data were reprocessed by TCRdb itself: fastp quality trimming at Q25, MiXCR clonotype calling, in-frame beta chains only. Entries that share a CDR3 protein sequence are merged under the most common genes and DNA. It is TCRdb's table, rather than the study itself, that gives the V and J calls and clone size. This sample comprises over a million distinct CDR3 sequences, roughly 43% of them detected only once. More than 4% of the sample is held by the ten biggest clonotypes.

What the work shows at the level of the full study, not this receptor alone: Donor CMV infection status was unknown, potentially confounding age-related changes in expanded clonotypes. There was a strong correlation between observed TCR beta diversity and the percentage of naive T cells measured by flow cytometry. Observed TCR beta diversity per million T cells fell roughly linearly with age, and a significant reduction was already apparent by age around 40. Total diversity estimates from one million sequenced T cells were considered lower bounds and underestimates. Compared with the aged group, the long-lived group had more naive CD4+ T cells, fewer expanded clones and increased TCR diversity, a pattern suggesting age selection. Because profiling used bulk unsorted PBMCs, naive and antigen-experienced compartments could not be compared conclusively.

Systemically healthy Caucasian individuals from Russia, over 30 in total and aged about 6 to 100 years, were included as donors. Approximately 10 milliliters of peripheral blood were collected from each donor into EDTA-treated Vacutainer tubes. PBMCs were isolated by Ficoll-Paque density-gradient centrifugation, with at least 6 million obtained per sample. Total RNA was extracted from PBMCs with Trizol reagent, with at least 6 micrograms obtained per sample. For every donor, flow cytometry on a PBMC aliquot measured the percentage of naive CD45RAhigh/CD27high T cells. The CDR3 sequence holds 11 residues, the cysteine and phenylalanine included. The read is trimmed to its CDR3 DNA, 33 bases read in frame from base 1. V drops 4 bases and J drops 10 bases, leaving 8 bases in between. Note on this clonotype: There is no known antigen for this receptor. There are no base qualities to consult, and no much larger clone falls within one base.

This clonotype was obtained from a woman under 30 in good health. The receptor chain draws on TRBV12-3 or TRBV12-4 and TRBJ2-1, with the D gene too uncertain to name. Sequenced sample: blood. CDR3 region: CASSSTAEQFF. The bases are TGTGCCAGCAGTTCGACTGCAGAGCAGTTCTTC.